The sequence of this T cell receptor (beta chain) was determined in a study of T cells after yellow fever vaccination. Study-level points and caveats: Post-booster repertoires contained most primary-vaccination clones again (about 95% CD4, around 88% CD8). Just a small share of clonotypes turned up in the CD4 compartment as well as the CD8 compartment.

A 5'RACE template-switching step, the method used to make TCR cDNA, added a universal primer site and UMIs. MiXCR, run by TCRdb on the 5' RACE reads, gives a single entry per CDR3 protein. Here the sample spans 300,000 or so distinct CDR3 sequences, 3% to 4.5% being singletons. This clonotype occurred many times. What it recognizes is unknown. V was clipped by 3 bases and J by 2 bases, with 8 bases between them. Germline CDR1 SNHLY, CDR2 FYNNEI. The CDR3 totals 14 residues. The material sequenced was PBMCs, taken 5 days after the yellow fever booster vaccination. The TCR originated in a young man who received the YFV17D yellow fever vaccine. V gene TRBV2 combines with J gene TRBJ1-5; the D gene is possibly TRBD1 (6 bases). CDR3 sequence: CASSDRTGNQPQHF. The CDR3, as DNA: TGTGCCAGCAGTGACCGGACAGGCAATCAGCCCCAGCATTTT.